The clone carrying this TCR beta chain was observed many times. Its antigen is not identified. These data are taken from a study of CD8 T cells in ankylosing spondylitis. Study-level points and caveats: It appeared that ankylosing spondylitis blood was characterized by a TCR beta motif of eight highly homologous variants. Disease-linked clones, CD8+, were relatively rare in peripheral blood.

It was by quantitative 5'-RACE with molecular barcodes that TCR beta libraries were made. TCRdb re-derived calls from the 5' RACE reads in MiXCR, one entry per CDR3 protein. The sample holds 6,000 to 8,500 distinct CDR3 sequences, 8.2% seen once. Germline V lookup: CDR1 SGDLS, CDR2 YYNGEE. Germline trimming cut 3 bases from V and 1 base from J; bases unmatched to any gene: 5. CDR3 size: 15 residues. The source of this sequence is a male donor with ankylosing spondylitis or in good health (not recorded which). Material: blood, either unsorted or a sorted T cell fraction (not recorded which). The chain combines TRBV9 with TRBJ1-2; 8 bases are a match to TRBD1. CDR3 DNA: TGTGCCAGCAGCGAAACAGGGGGTGTTAACTATGGCTACACCTTC. This gives the protein CASSETGGVNYGYTF.